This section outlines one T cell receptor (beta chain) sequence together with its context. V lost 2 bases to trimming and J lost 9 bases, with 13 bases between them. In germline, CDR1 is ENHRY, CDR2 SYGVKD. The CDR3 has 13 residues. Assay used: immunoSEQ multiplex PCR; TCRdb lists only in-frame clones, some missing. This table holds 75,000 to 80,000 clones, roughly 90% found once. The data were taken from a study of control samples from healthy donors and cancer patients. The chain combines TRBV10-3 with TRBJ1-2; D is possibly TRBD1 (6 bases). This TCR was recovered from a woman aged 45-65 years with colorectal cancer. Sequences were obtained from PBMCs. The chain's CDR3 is CAISEGQPIRYTF. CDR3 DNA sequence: TGTGCCATCAGTGAGGGACAGCCCATCCGCTACACCTTC.